This T cell receptor beta chain was profiled in a study of cytomegalovirus exposure and HLA in healthy donors. Study-wide points: In a later analysis, a missense DCLRE1C variant was linked to TCR beta V- and J-gene trimming. In an earlier analysis, in approximately 570 donors, most V segments appeared productive either ~87% or ~30% of the time. A later analysis reportedly found that, within productive TCRs, an Asian-associated ancestry cluster had fewer N-insertions than the mean observed across the approximately 700 donors. Across HLA loci, a later analysis found differing TCR association rates, with DRB1 most and HLA-C fewest.

Comments on this clone: Its antigen is unidentified.

Both 60 Vbeta primers and 13 Jbeta primers went into the PCR. This table comes from immunoSEQ multiplex PCR, and its TCRdb copy is limited to in-frame clones, with some not included. Of some 120,000 clones detected, roughly four fifths appear once; the ten largest clones hold around 1.6%. Per the germline V gene, CDR1 is MGHRA and CDR2 is YSYEKL. The CDR3 length is 19 residues. Trimming left V 1 base short and J 5 bases short, with 23 bases between. The chain carries TRBV4-1 and TRBJ1-4; tentatively, D is TRBD1 (6 bases). This receptor was identified in a woman between 18 and 29 years old in good health and CMV-seronegative. The specimen sequenced was PBMCs. CDR3 residues: CASSQAVRDTILENEKLFF. CDR3 sequence (DNA): TGCGCCAGCAGCCAAGCGGTCCGGGACACCATATTGGAGAATGAAAAACTGTTTTTT.